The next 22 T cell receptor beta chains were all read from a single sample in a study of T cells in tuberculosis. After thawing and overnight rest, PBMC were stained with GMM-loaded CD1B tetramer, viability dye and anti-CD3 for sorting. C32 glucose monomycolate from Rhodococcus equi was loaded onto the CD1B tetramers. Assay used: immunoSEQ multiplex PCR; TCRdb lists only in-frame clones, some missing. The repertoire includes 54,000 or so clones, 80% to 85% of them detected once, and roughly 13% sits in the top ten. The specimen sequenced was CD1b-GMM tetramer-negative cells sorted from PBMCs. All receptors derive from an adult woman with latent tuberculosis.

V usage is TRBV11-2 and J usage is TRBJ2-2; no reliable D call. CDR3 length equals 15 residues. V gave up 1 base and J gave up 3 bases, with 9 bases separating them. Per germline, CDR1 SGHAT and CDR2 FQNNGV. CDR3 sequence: CASSLGGRDTGELFF. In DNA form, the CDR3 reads TGTGCCAGCAGCTTAGGAGGTCGGGACACCGGGGAGCTGTTTTTT.

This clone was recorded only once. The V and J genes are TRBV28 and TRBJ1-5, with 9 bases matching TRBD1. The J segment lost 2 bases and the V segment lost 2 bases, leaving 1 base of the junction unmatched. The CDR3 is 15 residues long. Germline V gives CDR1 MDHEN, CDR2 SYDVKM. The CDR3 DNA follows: TGTGCCAGCAGTTTAAGGACAGGGGGCAATCAGCCCCAGCATTTT. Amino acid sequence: CASSLRTGGNQPQHF.

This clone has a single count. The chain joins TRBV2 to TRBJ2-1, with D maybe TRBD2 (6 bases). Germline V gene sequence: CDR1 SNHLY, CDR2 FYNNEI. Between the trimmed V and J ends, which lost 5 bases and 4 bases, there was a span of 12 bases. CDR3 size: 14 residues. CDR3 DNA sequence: TGTGCCAGCAGTCGGGGACTTTCATACAATGAGCAGTTCTTC. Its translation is CASSRGLSYNEQFF.

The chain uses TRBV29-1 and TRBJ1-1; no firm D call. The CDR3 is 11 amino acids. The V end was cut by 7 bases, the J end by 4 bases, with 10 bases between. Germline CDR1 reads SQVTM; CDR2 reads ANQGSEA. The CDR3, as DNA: TGCAGCGGAGGGTTGTCCACTGAAGCTTTCTTT. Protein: CSGGLSTEAFF.

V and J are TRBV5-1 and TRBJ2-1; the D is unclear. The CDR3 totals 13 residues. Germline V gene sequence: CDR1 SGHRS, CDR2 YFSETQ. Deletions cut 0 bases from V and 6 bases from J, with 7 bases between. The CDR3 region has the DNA TGCGCCAGCAGCTTGGGCCCGAGCAATGAGCAGTTCTTC. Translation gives CASSLGPSNEQFF. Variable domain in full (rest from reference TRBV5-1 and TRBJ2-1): KAGVTQTPRYLIKTRGQQVTLSCSPISGHRSVSWYQQTPGQGLQFLFEYFSETQRNKGNFPGRFSGRQFSNSRSEMNVSTLELGDSALYLCASSLGPSNEQFFGPGTRLTVL.

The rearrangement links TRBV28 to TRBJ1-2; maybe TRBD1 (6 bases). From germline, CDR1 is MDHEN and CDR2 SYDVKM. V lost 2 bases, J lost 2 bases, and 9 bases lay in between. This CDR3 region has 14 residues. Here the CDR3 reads CASSLRQGNYGYTF. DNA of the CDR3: TGTGCCAGCAGTTTAAGGCAGGGGAACTATGGCTACACCTTC.

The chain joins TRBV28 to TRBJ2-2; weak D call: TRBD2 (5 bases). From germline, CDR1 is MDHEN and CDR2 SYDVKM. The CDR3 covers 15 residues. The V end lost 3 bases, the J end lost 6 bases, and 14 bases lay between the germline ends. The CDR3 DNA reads TGTGCCAGCAGTTTCATATCTCGGGGAGCCGGGGAGCTGTTTTTT. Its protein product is CASSFISRGAGELFF.

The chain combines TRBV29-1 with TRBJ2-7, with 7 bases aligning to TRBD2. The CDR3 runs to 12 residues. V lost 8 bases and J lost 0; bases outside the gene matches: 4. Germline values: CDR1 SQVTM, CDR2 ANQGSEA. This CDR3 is CSFKRDSYEQYF. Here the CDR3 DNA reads TGCAGCTTTAAGCGGGACTCCTACGAGCAGTACTTC.

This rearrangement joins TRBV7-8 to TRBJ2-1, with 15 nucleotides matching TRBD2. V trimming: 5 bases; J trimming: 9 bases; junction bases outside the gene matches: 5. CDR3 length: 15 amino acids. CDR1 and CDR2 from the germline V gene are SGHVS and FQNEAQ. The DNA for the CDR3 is TGTGCCAGCAGCACTGGGACTAGCGGGAGGACTGAGCAGTTCTTC. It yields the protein CASSTGTSGRTEQFF.

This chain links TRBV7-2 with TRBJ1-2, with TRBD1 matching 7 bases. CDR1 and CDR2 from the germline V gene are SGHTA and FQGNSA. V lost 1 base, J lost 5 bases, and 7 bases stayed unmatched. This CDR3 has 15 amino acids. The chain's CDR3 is CASSLGTVRGYGYTF. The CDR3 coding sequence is TGTGCCAGCAGCTTAGGGACGGTCAGGGGGTATGGCTACACCTTC. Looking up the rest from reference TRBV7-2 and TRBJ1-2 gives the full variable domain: GAGVSQSPSNKVTEKGKDVELRCDPISGHTALYWYRQSLGQGLEFLIYFQGNSAPDKSGLPSDRFSAERTGGSVSTLTIQRTQQEDSAVYLCASSLGTVRGYGYTFGSGTRLTVV.

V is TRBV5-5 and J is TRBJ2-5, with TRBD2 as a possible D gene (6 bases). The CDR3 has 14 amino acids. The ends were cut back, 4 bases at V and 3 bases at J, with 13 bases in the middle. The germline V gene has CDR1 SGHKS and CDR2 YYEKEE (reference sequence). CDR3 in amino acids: CASSLWGVKETQYF. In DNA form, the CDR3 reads TGTGCCAGCAGCCTCTGGGGGGTGAAAGAGACCCAGTACTTC.

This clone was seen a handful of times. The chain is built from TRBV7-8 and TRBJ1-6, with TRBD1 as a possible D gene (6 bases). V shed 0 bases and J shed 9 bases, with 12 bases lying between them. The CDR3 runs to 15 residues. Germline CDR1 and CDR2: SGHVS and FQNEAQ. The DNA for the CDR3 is TGTGCCAGCAGCTTAGCGGGGGGGGCGGGTTCACCCCTCCACTTT. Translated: CASSLAGGAGSPLHF.

The CDR3 sequence is CASASGQGAGYTF. DNA of the CDR3: TGTGCCAGTGCCTCGGGGCAGGGGGCTGGCTACACCTTC. The chain carries TRBV19 and TRBJ1-2, with 8 bases identical to TRBD1. Germline CDR1 reads LNHDA; CDR2 reads SQIVND (reference sequence). The V and J ends lost 8 bases and 7 bases, in that order; junction bases with no gene match: 9. There are 13 residues in the CDR3.

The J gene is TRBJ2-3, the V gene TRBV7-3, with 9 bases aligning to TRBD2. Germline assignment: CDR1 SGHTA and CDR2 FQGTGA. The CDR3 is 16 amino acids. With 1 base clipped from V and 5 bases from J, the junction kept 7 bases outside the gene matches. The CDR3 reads CASSLKGSGSGDTQYF. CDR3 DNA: TGTGCCAGCAGCTTAAAGGGTAGCGGGAGTGGAGATACGCAGTATTTT.

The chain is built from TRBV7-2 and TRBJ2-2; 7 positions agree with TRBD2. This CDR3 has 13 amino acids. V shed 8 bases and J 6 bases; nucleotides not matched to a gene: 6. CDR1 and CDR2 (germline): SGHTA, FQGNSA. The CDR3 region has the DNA TGTGCCAGCCGCCCGGGGGGTCCCGGGGAGCTGTTTTTT. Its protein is CASRPGGPGELFF. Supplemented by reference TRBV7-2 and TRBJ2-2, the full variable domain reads GAGVSQSPSNKVTEKGKDVELRCDPISGHTALYWYRQSLGQGLEFLIYFQGNSAPDKSGLPSDRFSAERTGGSVSTLTIQRTQQEDSAVYLCASRPGGPGELFFGEGSRLTVL.

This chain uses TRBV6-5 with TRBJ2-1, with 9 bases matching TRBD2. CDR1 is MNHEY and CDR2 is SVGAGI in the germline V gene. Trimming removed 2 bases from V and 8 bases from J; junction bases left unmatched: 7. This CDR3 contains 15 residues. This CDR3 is CASSYRAGGDDEQFF. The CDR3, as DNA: TGTGCCAGCAGTTACAGAGCGGGAGGTGACGATGAGCAGTTCTTC.

CDR3 DNA sequence: TGTGCCAGCAGCTTAGATCCACAGGGCCCCGAGCAGTACTTC. Translated: CASSLDPQGPEQYF. This chain joins TRBV11-2 and TRBJ2-7, with D possibly matching TRBD1 (6 bases). The V and J ends lost 0 bases and 6 bases respectively, with 12 bases between them. The germline V gene encodes CDR1 SGHAT and CDR2 FQNNGV. The CDR3 loop spans 14 amino acids.

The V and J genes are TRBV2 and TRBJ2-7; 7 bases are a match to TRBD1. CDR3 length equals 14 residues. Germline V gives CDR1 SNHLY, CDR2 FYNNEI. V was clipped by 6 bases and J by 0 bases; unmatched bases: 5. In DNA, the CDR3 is TGTGCCAGCAGACGACAGGGTGGCTCCTACGAGCAGTACTTC. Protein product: CASRRQGGSYEQYF.

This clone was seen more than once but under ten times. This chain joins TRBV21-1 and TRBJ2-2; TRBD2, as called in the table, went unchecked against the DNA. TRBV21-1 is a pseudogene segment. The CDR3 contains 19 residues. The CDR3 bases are TGTGCCAGCAGCAACGGTAGGCACCCGGGGTCAAACAACACCGGGGAGCTGTTTTTT. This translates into CASSNGRHPGSNNTGELFF.

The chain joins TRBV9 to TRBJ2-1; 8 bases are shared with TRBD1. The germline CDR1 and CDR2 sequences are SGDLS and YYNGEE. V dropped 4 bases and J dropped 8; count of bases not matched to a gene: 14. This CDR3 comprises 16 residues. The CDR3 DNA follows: TGTGCCAGCAGCCCTCGAGGACAGGGAGTCGGCGATGAGCAGTTCTTC. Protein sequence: CASSPRGQGVGDEQFF.

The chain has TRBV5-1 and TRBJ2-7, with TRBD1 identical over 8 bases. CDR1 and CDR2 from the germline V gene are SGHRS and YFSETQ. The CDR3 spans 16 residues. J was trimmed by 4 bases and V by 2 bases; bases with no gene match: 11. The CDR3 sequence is CASSFRPGQDPYEQYF. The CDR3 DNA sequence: TGCGCCAGCAGCTTTAGGCCGGGACAGGACCCTTACGAGCAGTACTTC.

The CDR3 is CASSQGQGVGVEQYF. Written as DNA, the CDR3 is TGCGCCAGCAGCCAAGGACAGGGGGTCGGGGTCGAGCAGTACTTC. This chain links TRBV4-1 with TRBJ2-7, with TRBD1 matching over 9 bases. Germline CDR1 is MGHRA and CDR2 is YSYEKL. The CDR3 has 15 residues. V lost 1 base to trimming and J lost 6 bases; unmatched junction nucleotides: 7.